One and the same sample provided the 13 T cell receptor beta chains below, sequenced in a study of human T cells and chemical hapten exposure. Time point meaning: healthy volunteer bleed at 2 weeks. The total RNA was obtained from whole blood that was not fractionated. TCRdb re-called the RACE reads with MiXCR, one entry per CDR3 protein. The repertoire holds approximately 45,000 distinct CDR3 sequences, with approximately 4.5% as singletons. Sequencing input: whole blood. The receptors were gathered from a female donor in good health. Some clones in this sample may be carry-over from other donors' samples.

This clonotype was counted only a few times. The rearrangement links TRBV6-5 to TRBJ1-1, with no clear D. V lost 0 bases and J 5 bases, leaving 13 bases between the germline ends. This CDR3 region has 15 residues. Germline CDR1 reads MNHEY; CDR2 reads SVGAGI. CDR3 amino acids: CASSYSIGVGTEAFF. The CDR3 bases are TGTGCCAGCAGTTACTCGATTGGGGTGGGGACTGAAGCTTTCTTT.

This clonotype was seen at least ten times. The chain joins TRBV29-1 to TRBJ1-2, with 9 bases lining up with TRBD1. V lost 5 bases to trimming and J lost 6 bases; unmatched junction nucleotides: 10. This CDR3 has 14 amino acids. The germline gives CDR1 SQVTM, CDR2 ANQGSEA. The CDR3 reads CSVYNPGQGNGYTF. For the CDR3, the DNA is TGCAGCGTTTATAATCCGGGACAGGGAAATGGCTACACCTTC. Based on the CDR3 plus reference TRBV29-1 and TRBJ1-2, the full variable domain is SAVISQKPSRDICQRGTSLTIQCQVDSQVTMMFWYRQQPGQSLTLIATANQGSEATYESGFVIDKFPISRPNLTFSTLTVSNMSPEDSSIYLCSVYNPGQGNGYTFGSGTRLTVV.

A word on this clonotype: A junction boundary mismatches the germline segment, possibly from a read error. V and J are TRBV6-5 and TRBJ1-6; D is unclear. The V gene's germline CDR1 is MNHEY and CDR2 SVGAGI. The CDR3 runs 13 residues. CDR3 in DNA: TGTGCCAGCAGTTACTCCTATAATTCCCCCCTCAACTTT. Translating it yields CASSYSYNSPLNF.

The CDR3 reads CASSGQGYQETQYF. The DNA of the CDR3 is TGCGCCAGCAGCGGACAGGGTTACCAAGAGACCCAGTACTTC. V gene TRBV5-1 combines with J gene TRBJ2-5, with 8 nucleotides matching TRBD1. Trimming took 4 bases from V and 0 from J; bases not matched to a gene: 2. The CDR3 is 14 residues long. Germline-derived CDR1 and CDR2 are SGHRS and YFSETQ.

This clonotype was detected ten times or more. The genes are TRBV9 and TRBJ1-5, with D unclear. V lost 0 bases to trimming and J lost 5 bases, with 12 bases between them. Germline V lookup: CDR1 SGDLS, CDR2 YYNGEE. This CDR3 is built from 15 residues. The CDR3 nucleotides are TGTGCCAGCAGCGTAGACGCCACCAACCATCAGCCCCAGCATTTT. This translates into CASSVDATNHQPQHF.

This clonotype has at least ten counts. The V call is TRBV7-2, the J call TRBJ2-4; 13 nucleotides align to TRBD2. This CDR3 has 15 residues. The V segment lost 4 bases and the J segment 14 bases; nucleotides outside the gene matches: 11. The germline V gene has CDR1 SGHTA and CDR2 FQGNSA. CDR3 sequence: CASSSRTSGGGWEYF. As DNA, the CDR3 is TGTGCCAGCAGCTCCCGGACTAGCGGGGGAGGCTGGGAGTACTTC.

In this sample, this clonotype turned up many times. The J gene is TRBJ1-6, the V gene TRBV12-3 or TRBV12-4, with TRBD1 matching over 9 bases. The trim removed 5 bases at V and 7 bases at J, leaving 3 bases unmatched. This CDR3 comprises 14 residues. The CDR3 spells CASSPGQGNSPLHF. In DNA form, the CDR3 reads TGTGCCAGCAGTCCGGGACAGGGCAATTCACCCCTCCACTTT.

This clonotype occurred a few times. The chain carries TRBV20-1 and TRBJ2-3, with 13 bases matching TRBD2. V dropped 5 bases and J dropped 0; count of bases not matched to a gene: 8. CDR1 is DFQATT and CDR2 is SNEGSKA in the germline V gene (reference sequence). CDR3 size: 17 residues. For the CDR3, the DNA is TGCAGTGCTGCTCCGGGACTAGCGGGACCTAGCACAGATACGCAGTATTTT. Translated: CSAAPGLAGPSTDTQYF.

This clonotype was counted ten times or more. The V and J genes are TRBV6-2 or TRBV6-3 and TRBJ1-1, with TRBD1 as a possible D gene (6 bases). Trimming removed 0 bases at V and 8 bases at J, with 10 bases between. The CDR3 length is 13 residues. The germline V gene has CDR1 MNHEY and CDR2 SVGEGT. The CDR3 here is CASSYSNRGEAFF. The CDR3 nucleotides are TGTGCCAGCAGTTACTCGAATAGGGGGGAAGCTTTCTTT.

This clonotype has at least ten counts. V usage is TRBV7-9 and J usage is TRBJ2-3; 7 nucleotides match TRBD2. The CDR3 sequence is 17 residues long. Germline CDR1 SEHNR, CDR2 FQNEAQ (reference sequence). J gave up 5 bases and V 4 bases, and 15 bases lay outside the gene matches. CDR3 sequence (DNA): TGTGCCAGCAGCTACGCCTTTGGGGCGGGGGAGGAAGATACGCAGTATTTT. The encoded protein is CASSYAFGAGEEDTQYF.

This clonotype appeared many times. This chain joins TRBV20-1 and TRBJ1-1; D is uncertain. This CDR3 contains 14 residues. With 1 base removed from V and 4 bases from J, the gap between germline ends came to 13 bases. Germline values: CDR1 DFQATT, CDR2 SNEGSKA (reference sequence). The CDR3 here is CSARVYGSPTEAFF. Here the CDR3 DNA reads TGCAGTGCTAGAGTATACGGCTCACCCACTGAAGCTTTCTTT.

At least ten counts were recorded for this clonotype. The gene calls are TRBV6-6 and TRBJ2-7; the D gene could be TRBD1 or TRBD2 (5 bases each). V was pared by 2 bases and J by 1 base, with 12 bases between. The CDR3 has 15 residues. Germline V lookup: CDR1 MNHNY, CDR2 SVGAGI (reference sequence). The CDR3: CASSYGGWGSYEQYF. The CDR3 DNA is TGTGCCAGCAGTTACGGGGGTTGGGGGTCCTACGAGCAGTACTTC.

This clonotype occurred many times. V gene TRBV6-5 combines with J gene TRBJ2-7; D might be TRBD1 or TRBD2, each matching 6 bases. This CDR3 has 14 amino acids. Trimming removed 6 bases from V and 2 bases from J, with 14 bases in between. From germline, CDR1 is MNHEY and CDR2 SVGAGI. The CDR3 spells CASSHRGLAYEQYF. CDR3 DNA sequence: TGTGCCAGCAGCCACCGGGGGCTCGCCTACGAGCAGTACTTC.